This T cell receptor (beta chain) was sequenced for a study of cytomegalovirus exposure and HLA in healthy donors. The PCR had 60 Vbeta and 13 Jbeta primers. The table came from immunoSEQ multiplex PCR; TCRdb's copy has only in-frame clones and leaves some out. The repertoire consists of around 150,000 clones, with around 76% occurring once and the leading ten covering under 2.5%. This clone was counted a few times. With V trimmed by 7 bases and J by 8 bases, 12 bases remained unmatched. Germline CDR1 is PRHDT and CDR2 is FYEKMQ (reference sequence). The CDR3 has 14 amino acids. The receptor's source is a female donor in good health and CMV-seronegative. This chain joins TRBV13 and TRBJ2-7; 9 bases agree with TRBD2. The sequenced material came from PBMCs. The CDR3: CASTPGLAGPKQYF. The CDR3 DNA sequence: TGTGCCAGCACGCCGGGCCTAGCGGGGCCGAAGCAGTACTTC.